This section outlines one T cell receptor (beta chain) sequence together with its context. Its specificity is not known. This may be a read error: a much more frequent sequence differs by one nucleotide. These data belong to a study of response to subunit inactivated influenza vaccine. General study results and limits: After each seasonal influenza vaccination, few new T cells are recruited, the authors suggested.

Using its own MiXCR run on the RT-PCR reads, TCRdb lists one record per CDR3 protein. Here the sample spans more than 450,000 distinct CDR3 sequences, 6% to 9% being singletons. The CDR3 is 13 residues long. From germline, CDR1 is DFQATT and CDR2 SNEGSKA (reference sequence). Trimming cost V 3 bases and J 9 bases, with 14 bases left between them. The receptor comes from a man in his fifties or sixties who received an inactivated influenza vaccine. The starting material was PBMCs from blood, obtained around 2 years after vaccination. The chain couples TRBV20-1 to TRBJ2-2; D remains ambiguous. The CDR3 nucleotides are TGCAGTGCTAGTACGCACCCCTGGCGGGAGCTGTTTTTT. This sequence encodes CSASTHPWRELFF.